What follows are 32 T cell receptor beta chains derived from one specimen sequenced in a study of T cells in Graves' hyperthyroidism and ophthalmopathy. TCR beta CDR3 regions were amplified from RNA transcripts. Primed by the HTBI set, a first-round RT-PCR was run on the TCR CDR3. MiXCR, applied by TCRdb to the multiplex PCR reads, yields one record per CDR3 protein. Among about 720,000 distinct CDR3 sequences listed, roughly 15% were seen once. The source material was blood. The receptors stem from a man aged 18 to 29 with Graves' hyperthyroidism.

This clonotype was seen repeatedly, ten times or more. This sequence joins TRBV28 and TRBJ1-4; possibly TRBD1 for D (5 bases). The V end was cut by 2 bases, the J end by 8 bases, with 12 bases between. CDR1 and CDR2 from the germline V gene are MDHEN and SYDVKM. CDR3 size: 14 residues. The CDR3 protein is CASSLGSEGEKLFF. In DNA, the CDR3 is TGTGCCAGCAGTTTAGGGTCCGAGGGGGAAAAACTGTTTTTT.

The chain is built from TRBV6-2 or TRBV6-3 and TRBJ2-1; D not resolved. CDR1 and CDR2 (germline): MNHEY, SVGEGT. The CDR3 spans 14 residues. V lost 0 bases, J lost 7 bases, and 10 bases lay in between. The CDR3: CASSYSIGPNEQFF. As DNA, the CDR3 is TGTGCCAGCAGTTACTCGATAGGACCAAATGAGCAGTTCTTC.

The chain uses TRBV15 and TRBJ2-7; D is undetermined. Trimming removed 0 bases at V and 2 bases at J, with 11 bases between. CDR3 length equals 15 residues. The germline gives CDR1 LNHNV, CDR2 YYDKDF (reference sequence). The CDR3 protein is CATSREAVTPYEQYF. CDR3 coding DNA: TGTGCCACCAGCAGAGAAGCCGTTACCCCCTACGAGCAGTACTTC.

This clonotype was picked up many times. V and J are TRBV7-2 and TRBJ2-4; tentative D call: TRBD1 (6 bases). V lost 1 base to trimming and J lost 6 bases, with 10 bases between them. CDR1 is SGHTA and CDR2 is FQGNSA in the germline V gene. The CDR3 is 14 residues long. The chain's CDR3 is CASSLGTALNIQYF. The CDR3 nucleotides read TGTGCCAGCAGCTTAGGGACAGCCCTAAACATTCAGTACTTC.

A few counts support this clonotype. This chain joins TRBV28 and TRBJ2-5, with TRBD1 identical over 7 bases. This CDR3 contains 15 residues. Germline V gene data show CDR1 as MDHEN and CDR2 as SYDVKM. The V gene end was trimmed by 5 bases and the J gene end by 2 bases; junction bases not matched to a gene: 8. DNA for the CDR3: TGTGCCAGCAGTGGGGCCGACAGGGAACAAGAGACCCAGTACTTC. This sequence encodes CASSGADREQETQYF. The variable domain in full, with the rest retrieved from reference TRBV28 and TRBJ2-5, is DVKVTQSSRYLVKRTGEKVFLECVQDMDHENMFWYRQDPGLGLRLIYFSYDVKMKEKGDIPEGYSVSREKKERFSLILESASTNQTSMYLCASSGADREQETQYFGPGTRLLVL.

The V call is TRBV15, the J call TRBJ1-2, with 7 bases matching TRBD1. The CDR3 covers 18 residues. CDR1 and CDR2 (germline): LNHNV, YYDKDF (reference sequence). V shed 0 bases, J shed 4 bases, and the junction held 14 bases outside the gene matches. The CDR3 DNA reads TGTGCCACCAGCAGAGATGGAATACCGGGACAGATGGGCTATGGCTACACCTTC. Residues: CATSRDGIPGQMGYGYTF.

The table lists this clonotype with many counts. V is TRBV27 and J is TRBJ2-3; no clear D. The germline CDR1 and CDR2 sequences are MNHEY and SMNVEV (reference sequence). Trimming removed 5 bases at V and 0 bases at J, with 12 bases between. The CDR3 runs 15 residues. Here the CDR3 DNA reads TGTGCCAGCAGTCCACGCGCTACTAGCACAGATACGCAGTATTTT. It specifies CASSPRATSTDTQYF.

This clonotype was seen ten or more times. This chain connects TRBV12-3 or TRBV12-4 to TRBJ1-1; 7 nucleotides align to TRBD1. J gave up 10 bases and V 5 bases, and 7 bases lay outside the gene matches. This CDR3 region has 12 residues. The CDR3 sequence: CASSPGSGGAFF. The CDR3 DNA follows: TGTGCCAGCAGTCCCGGATCAGGGGGAGCTTTCTTT.

This clonotype was detected a few times. The CDR3 spells CASSLRLKSYEQYF. The CDR3 coding sequence is TGTGCCAGCAGTTTGAGGCTGAAGTCTTACGAGCAGTACTTC. This rearrangement joins TRBV28 to TRBJ2-7; D ambiguous. Germline V CDR1 and CDR2: MDHEN, SYDVKM. V lost 3 bases and J 4 bases, leaving 13 bases between the germline ends. The CDR3 is made up of 14 amino acids. Variable domain in full (rest from reference TRBV28 and TRBJ2-7): DVKVTQSSRYLVKRTGEKVFLECVQDMDHENMFWYRQDPGLGLRLIYFSYDVKMKEKGDIPEGYSVSREKKERFSLILESASTNQTSMYLCASSLRLKSYEQYFGPGTRLTVT.

Concerning this clonotype itself: Just one base apart from a much larger clone, this may be a read error. In DNA, the CDR3 is TGTGCCAGTAGTATGACAAGGGGACTTTACAATGAGCAGTTCTTC. Translation: CASSMTRGLYNEQFF. This sequence joins TRBV19 and TRBJ2-1; D possibly corresponds to TRBD2 (6 bases). V was cut by 3 bases and J by 4 bases, with 13 bases left in between. This CDR3 spans 15 amino acids. Germline V CDR1 and CDR2: LNHDA, SQIVND (reference sequence).

There are many counts of this clonotype. The rearrangement joins TRBV6-2 or TRBV6-3 to TRBJ2-2; D unresolved. CDR3 size: 13 residues. Between the trimmed V and J ends, which lost 2 bases and 7 bases, there was a span of 8 bases. In germline, CDR1 is MNHEY, CDR2 SVGEGT. The CDR3 protein is CASSYDVHGELFF. Written as DNA, the CDR3 is TGTGCCAGCAGTTACGACGTTCACGGGGAGCTGTTTTTT.

CDR3: CSVKTGTGRFEAFF. The DNA for the CDR3 is TGCAGCGTTAAGACCGGGACAGGAAGATTTGAAGCTTTCTTT. This rearrangement joins TRBV29-1 to TRBJ1-1, with 8 nucleotides matching TRBD1. In germline, CDR1 is SQVTM, CDR2 ANQGSEA. The V segment lost 5 bases and the J segment 7 bases; nucleotides outside the gene matches: 12. The CDR3 is 14 residues long.

The J gene is TRBJ2-5, the V gene TRBV29-1, with TRBD2 matching 10 bases. CDR1 and CDR2 (germline): SQVTM, ANQGSEA. Germline trimming cut 6 bases from V and 5 bases from J; bases unmatched to any gene: 6. The CDR3 is made up of 13 amino acids. The CDR3 nucleotides read TGCAGCGTCCCTAGCGGGAGTACGGAGACCCAGTACTTC. It codes for CSVPSGSTETQYF. The complete variable domain, with remaining parts taken from reference TRBV29-1 and TRBJ2-5, reads SAVISQKPSRDICQRGTSLTIQCQVDSQVTMMFWYRQQPGQSLTLIATANQGSEATYESGFVIDKFPISRPNLTFSTLTVSNMSPEDSSIYLCSVPSGSTETQYFGPGTRLLVL.

This clonotype has just a few counts. The chain recombines TRBV3-2 with TRBJ2-7; the table's D gene call, TRBD2, was not cross checked with the DNA. TRBV3-2 is described as a pseudogene. The CDR3 totals 17 residues. The CDR3 loop reads CASSQAGETSGTYEQYF. DNA of the CDR3: TGTGCCAGCAGCCAAGCTGGGGAGACTAGCGGAACCTACGAGCAGTACTTC.

The CDR3, as DNA: TGCAGTGCTAGGGGCGGCGTTGCCTACGAGCAGTACTTC. It is translated as CSARGGVAYEQYF. The chain is built from TRBV20-1 and TRBJ2-7; D not resolved. From germline, CDR1 is DFQATT and CDR2 SNEGSKA (reference sequence). This CDR3 comprises 13 residues. The germline V and J ends were trimmed by 3 bases and 2 bases, with 11 bases remaining between them.

This clonotype was counted only a few times. The chain's CDR3 is CASSLSWGSNQPQHF. CDR3 coding DNA: TGTGCCAGCAGTTTGAGTTGGGGGAGCAATCAGCCCCAGCATTTT. V usage is TRBV28 and J usage is TRBJ1-5, with D perhaps TRBD1 (5 bases). Germline loops: CDR1 MDHEN, CDR2 SYDVKM. This CDR3 has 15 residues. V was cut by 3 bases and J by 1 base, with 10 bases left in between.

There are many counts of this clonotype. The rearrangement links TRBV2 to TRBJ1-5; D possibly corresponds to TRBD1 (6 bases). Trimming removed 6 bases at V and 4 bases at J, with 16 bases between. Germline loops: CDR1 SNHLY, CDR2 FYNNEI. The CDR3 runs to 15 residues. The CDR3 sequence: CASSPSRGGNQPQHF. The CDR3 bases are TGTGCCAGCAGCCCAAGCAGGGGTGGGAATCAGCCCCAGCATTTT.

V and J are TRBV4-2 and TRBJ2-3, with D perhaps TRBD1 (6 bases). The CDR3 consists of 15 residues. Germline CDR1 is LGHNA and CDR2 is YNFKEQ. The V end lost 5 bases, the J end lost 1 base, and 13 bases lay between the germline ends. CDR3 bases: TGTGCCAGCAGCTTCCGGGACATAGGCACAGATACGCAGTATTTT. It is translated as CASSFRDIGTDTQYF.

This clonotype was observed a few times. The chain recombines TRBV7-3 with TRBJ1-1; TRBD1 matches at 7 bases. The germline V gene has CDR1 SGHTA and CDR2 FQGTGA. The V and J ends lost 0 bases and 2 bases, in that order; junction bases with no gene match: 3. This CDR3 spans 15 amino acids. This CDR3 reads CASSLTDRVNTEAFF. The CDR3 nucleotides are TGTGCCAGCAGCTTAACCGACAGGGTAAACACTGAAGCTTTCTTT. The variable domain in full, with the rest retrieved from reference TRBV7-3 and TRBJ1-1, is GAGVSQTPSNKVTEKGKYVELRCDPISGHTALYWYRQSLGQGPEFLIYFQGTGAADDSGLPNDRFFAVRPEGSVSTLKIQRTERGDSAVYLCASSLTDRVNTEAFFGQGTRLTVV.

This clonotype appeared a few times. The chain uses TRBV6-2 or TRBV6-3 and TRBJ2-7; a possible D gene is TRBD1 (6 bases). Trimming took 5 bases from V and 2 from J, leaving 16 bases between them. CDR1 and CDR2 (germline): MNHEY, SVGEGT. CDR3 size: 15 residues. CDR3 bases: TGTGCCAGCAGTAACGACTTCCAGGGGACCTACGAGCAGTACTTC. Protein sequence: CASSNDFQGTYEQYF.

This clonotype occurred many times. Here the CDR3 reads CASSLGQGYTDTQYF. CDR3 bases: TGTGCCAGCAGCTTAGGACAGGGTTACACAGATACGCAGTATTTT. The rearrangement uses TRBV7-3 and TRBJ2-3, with TRBD1 matching over 8 bases. The CDR3 spans 15 residues. Germline V lookup: CDR1 SGHTA, CDR2 FQGTGA. V dropped 2 bases and J dropped 2; count of bases not matched to a gene: 3.

This clonotype was recorded many times. The chain recombines TRBV4-1 with TRBJ2-1; D tentatively fits TRBD1 or TRBD2 (5 bases each). The germline V gene has CDR1 MGHRA and CDR2 YSYEKL. Trimming removed 3 bases from V and 0 bases from J, with 9 bases in between. The CDR3 contains 15 residues. In DNA form, the CDR3 reads TGCGCCAGCAGCCAGAGGGGATTCTCCTACAATGAGCAGTTCTTC. As protein: CASSQRGFSYNEQFF.

This clonotype was observed a handful of times. The chain links TRBV29-1 to TRBJ1-6; 7 nucleotides line up with TRBD1. The length of the CDR3 is 13 residues. CDR1 is SQVTM, CDR2 ANQGSEA, per germline. The V segment lost 6 bases and the J segment 7 bases; nucleotides outside the gene matches: 6. The CDR3 nucleotides read TGCAGCGTGGGGGACAGACAAAATTCACCCCTCCACTTT. Protein product: CSVGDRQNSPLHF.

Ten or more counts support this clonotype. The CDR3 protein is CASSPHLNTEAFF. The CDR3 coding sequence is TGTGCCAGCTCACCTCATTTGAACACTGAAGCTTTCTTT. The chain uses TRBV18 and TRBJ1-1; D is ambiguous. Germline V gene sequence: CDR1 KGHSH, CDR2 LQKENI. V shed 3 bases and J shed 0 bases, with 5 bases lying between them. This CDR3 has 13 residues.

There are many counts of this clonotype. Germline is not matched at one junction end, which may reflect a read error. The chain is built from TRBV28 and TRBJ2-1; possibly TRBD2 for D (7 bases). The CDR3 contains 15 residues. Germline V gene data show CDR1 as MDHEN and CDR2 as SYDVKM. As DNA, the CDR3 is TGTGCCAGCACTTTAGGGGGAGGGTACGACAATGAGCAGTTCTTC. Amino acids: CASTLGGGYDNEQFF.

Ten or more counts support this clonotype. The J gene is TRBJ2-1, the V gene TRBV2; 8 positions agree with TRBD1. In germline, CDR1 is SNHLY, CDR2 FYNNEI. The V gene end was trimmed by 1 base and the J gene end by 10 bases; junction bases not matched to a gene: 0. The CDR3 contains 12 residues. Written as DNA, the CDR3 is TGTGCCAGCAGTGAAGGGACAGGGGAGCAGTTCTTC. It yields the protein CASSEGTGEQFF.

The chain combines TRBV10-3 with TRBJ2-7; the D gene is possibly TRBD2 (7 bases). With 0 bases removed from V and 2 bases from J, the gap between germline ends came to 17 bases. This CDR3 spans 17 amino acids. Per germline, CDR1 ENHRY and CDR2 SYGVKD. CDR3 loop: CAISESAGGLRPYEQYF. The CDR3 nucleotides are TGTGCCATCAGTGAGTCCGCCGGGGGGCTCAGGCCCTACGAGCAGTACTTC.

Regarding this clonotype: A much larger clone lies one base from this, so it may be a read error. The chain has TRBV6-4 and TRBJ2-3, with unresolved D. CDR1 and CDR2 (germline): MRHNA, SNTAGT. The CDR3 length is 14 residues. CDR3 in amino acids: CASWIGPGTDTKYF. CDR3 DNA: TGTGCCAGCTGGATTGGACCCGGCACAGATACGAAGTATTTT.

This clonotype turned up a few times. The chain is built from TRBV6-6 and TRBJ2-2; 7 nucleotides align to TRBD2. Germline CDR1 is MNHNY and CDR2 is SVGAGI (reference sequence). V shed 2 bases, J shed 4 bases, and the junction held 4 bases outside the gene matches. The CDR3 loop spans 15 amino acids. The CDR3 reads CASSYLVAGTGELFF. CDR3 DNA sequence: TGTGCCAGCAGTTACCTGGTAGCGGGCACCGGGGAGCTGTTTTTT.

This clonotype was recorded at least ten times. V and J are TRBV27 and TRBJ2-5, with D possibly being TRBD2 (5 bases). The CDR3 runs to 12 residues. Germline V gene lookup returns CDR1 MNHEY and CDR2 SMNVEV (reference sequence). V dropped 6 bases and J dropped 5 bases, with 10 bases sitting between them. The CDR3 DNA follows: TGTGCCAGCAGCGGGATAGGTGAGACCCAGTACTTC. Its protein is CASSGIGETQYF.

This clonotype appeared a few times. The chain joins TRBV12-3 or TRBV12-4 to TRBJ2-5; 12 bases are a match to TRBD1. Trimming cost V 5 bases and J 2 bases; bases outside gene matches: 6. The CDR3 sequence is 16 residues long. CDR3 DNA sequence: TGTGCCAGCAGTAAAGGGACAGGGGGCGGGCAAGAGACCCAGTACTTC. It is translated as CASSKGTGGGQETQYF.

This clonotype occurred a few times. This chain connects TRBV29-1 to TRBJ2-1, with D maybe TRBD2 (6 bases). The CDR3 is made up of 12 amino acids. CDR1 is SQVTM, CDR2 ANQGSEA, per germline. V was trimmed by 6 bases and J by 6 bases, leaving 12 bases between them. CDR3 in amino acids: CSVGSGLNEQFF. DNA for the CDR3: TGCAGCGTCGGTAGCGGTCTCAATGAGCAGTTCTTC.